The clone carrying this T cell receptor beta chain was seen at least ten times. Its matching antigen is unknown. MiXCR, applied by TCRdb to the RACE reads, yields one record per CDR3 protein. This sample has roughly 81,000 distinct CDR3 sequences, with 7.5% to 9.5% found just once. Time point given: pre-sensitization, week 0. Treatment meaning: therapeutic diphenylcyclopropenone sensitization with weekly scalp DPC. Researchers sampled blood before each patch test went on. The CDR3 is made up of 14 amino acids. Germline values: CDR1 SEHNR, CDR2 FQNEAQ (reference sequence). Between the trimmed V and J ends, which lost 2 bases and 0 bases, there was a span of 7 bases. This record belongs to a study of human T cells and chemical hapten exposure. Study as a whole: There were per-sample TCR yield variations, arising mainly from small pooled library volume differences. Findings and limits, study-wide: DPC sensitization did not alter TCRs above 1 in 1000 frequency. Significantly greater numbers of large CDR3 similarity clusters came from expanded TCRs than from controls.

Material: whole blood, obtained in connection with sensitization to the hapten diphenylcyclopropenone (DPC). The V call is TRBV7-9, the J call TRBJ1-1; weak D call: TRBD1 (6 bases). This TCR was recovered from a man in his forties or fifties with alopecia areata. Some clones in this sample may be carry-over from other donors' samples. CDR3 sequence reads: CASSLRTVNTEAFF. DNA for the CDR3: TGTGCCAGCAGCTTAAGGACAGTGAACACTGAAGCTTTCTTT.